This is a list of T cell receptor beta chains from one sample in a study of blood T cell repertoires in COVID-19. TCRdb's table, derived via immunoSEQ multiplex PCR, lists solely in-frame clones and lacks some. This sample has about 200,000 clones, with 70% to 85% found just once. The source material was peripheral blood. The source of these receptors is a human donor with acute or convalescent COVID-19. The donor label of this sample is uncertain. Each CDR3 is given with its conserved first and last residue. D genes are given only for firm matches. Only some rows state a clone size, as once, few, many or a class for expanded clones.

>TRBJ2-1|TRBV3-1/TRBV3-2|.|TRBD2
TGTGCCAGCAGCACGCGGGGGTCTTCCTACAATGAGCAGTTCTTC
CASSTRGSSYNEQFF
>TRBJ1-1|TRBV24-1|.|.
TGTGCCACCAGGGGCCCAAACACTGAAGCTTTCTTT
CATRGPNTEAFF
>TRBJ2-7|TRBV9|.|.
TGTGCCAGCAGCGTAGGCCCCGGGATTTCCTACGAGCAGTACTTC
CASSVGPGISYEQYF
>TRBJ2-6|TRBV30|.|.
TGTGCCTGGAGTGTACAGGGATCTGGGGCCAACGTCCTGACTTTC
CAWSVQGSGANVLTF
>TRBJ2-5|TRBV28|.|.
TGTGCCAGCAGCGGGACAAATCAAGAGACCCAGTACTTC
CASSGTNQETQYF
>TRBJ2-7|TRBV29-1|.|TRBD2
TGCAGCGTTGGGCCCCGACTAGCGGGTAAATCCTACGAGCAGTACTTC
CSVGPRLAGKSYEQYF
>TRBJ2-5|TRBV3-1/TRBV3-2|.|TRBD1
TGTGCCAGCAGCCTCGACAGGGGAAAGACCCAGTACTTC
CASSLDRGKTQYF
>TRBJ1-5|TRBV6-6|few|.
TGTGCCAGCAAACGGTCAGGGGAAGGTCAGCCCCAGCATTTT
CASKRSGEGQPQHF
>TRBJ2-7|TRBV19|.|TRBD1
TGTGCCAGTAGTACCGGACAGGGAGGAGGGTACTACGAGCAGTACTTC
CASSTGQGGGYYEQYF
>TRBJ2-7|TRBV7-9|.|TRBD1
TGTGCCAGCAGCTTAGGGGGGACAGGGCCCAACGAGCAGTACTTC
CASSLGGTGPNEQYF
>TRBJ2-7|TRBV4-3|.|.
TGCGCCAGCAGCCAAGATGCTAAACCCTCCTACGAGCAGTACTTC
CASSQDAKPSYEQYF